The next 12 T cell receptor beta chains were all read from a single sample in a study of blood T cell repertoires in COVID-19. Libraries were prepared by immunoSEQ multiplex PCR; TCRdb keeps only in-frame clonotypes and omits some of them. This sample has 120,000 or so clones; more than 65% occur once, and the top ten carry 2% to 2.5%. Source material: peripheral blood. Every receptor here comes from a woman aged 70-85 years with acute or convalescent COVID-19.

This clone was observed once. The genes are TRBV5-1 and TRBJ2-7; 10 bases match TRBD2. The CDR3 extends over 17 amino acids. Germline V lookup: CDR1 SGHRS, CDR2 YFSETQ. The J segment lost 0 bases and the V segment lost 0 bases, leaving 6 bases of the junction unmatched. CDR3 protein: CASSLALTSGASYEQYF. In DNA form, the CDR3 reads TGCGCCAGCAGCTTGGCCCTTACTAGCGGGGCCTCCTACGAGCAGTACTTC.

The V call is TRBV10-2, the J call TRBJ1-2; D is uncertain. Between the trimmed V and J ends, which lost 2 bases and 0 bases, there was a span of 4 bases. From germline, CDR1 is WSHSY and CDR2 SAAADI. The CDR3 has 13 residues. CDR3 sequence: CASSETANYGYTF. CDR3 sequence (DNA): TGCGCCAGCAGTGAGACGGCTAACTATGGCTACACCTTC.

Notes on this clone: Additional DNA sequences in this sample encode the identical CDR3. The chain employs TRBV11-2 and TRBJ1-6; 7 bases line up with TRBD1. Germline V gives CDR1 SGHAT, CDR2 FQNNGV. With V trimmed by 5 bases and J by 7 bases, 8 bases remained unmatched. This CDR3 has 15 residues. CDR3 residues: CASSPRTGSNSPLHF. CDR3 nucleotide sequence: TGTGCCAGCAGCCCCAGGACAGGTTCAAATTCACCCCTCCACTTT.

The rearrangement joins TRBV27 to TRBJ2-1, with a tentative D call TRBD1 (6 bases). CDR3 length equals 16 residues. The germline V and J ends were trimmed by 3 bases and 0 bases, with 12 bases remaining between them. Per the germline V gene, CDR1 is MNHEY and CDR2 is SMNVEV (reference sequence). The CDR3 spells CASSFLTQGSYNEQFF. The CDR3 DNA reads TGTGCCAGCAGTTTTCTTACACAGGGCTCCTACAATGAGCAGTTCTTC.

This clone was seen a few times. The chain combines TRBV3-1 (or the pseudogene TRBV3-2) with TRBJ2-7; a possible D gene is TRBD2 (5 bases). Germline CDR1 is LGHDT and CDR2 is YNNKEL (reference sequence). This CDR3 has 16 amino acids. Trimming removed 1 base from V and 0 bases from J, with 13 bases in between. CDR3 DNA sequence: TGTGCCAGCAGCCAAGGGATCGGGGTGGGCTCCTACGAGCAGTACTTC. Encoded protein: CASSQGIGVGSYEQYF.

The V gene is TRBV11-2, the J gene TRBJ2-1, with D uncertain. V was pared by 1 base and J by 3 bases, with 7 bases between. CDR3 size: 14 residues. Germline values: CDR1 SGHAT, CDR2 FQNNGV. Here the CDR3 DNA reads TGTGCCAGCAGCTTAGTCCGGGTCTACAATGAGCAGTTCTTC. It is translated as CASSLVRVYNEQFF. Variable domain in full (rest from reference TRBV11-2 and TRBJ2-1): EAGVAQSPRYKIIEKRQSVAFWCNPISGHATLYWYQQILGQGPKLLIQFQNNGVVDDSQLPKDRFSAERLKGVDSTLKIQPAKLEDSAVYLCASSLVRVYNEQFFGPGTRLTVL.

This chain links TRBV5-1 with TRBJ1-1, with D unclear. The CDR3 length is 14 residues. Germline lookup yields CDR1 SGHRS and CDR2 YFSETQ. The V gene lost 2 bases and the J gene lost 1 base, with 9 bases spanning the gap. CDR3 amino acids: CASSFRGRNTEAFF. The CDR3 nucleotides are TGCGCCAGCAGCTTTCGAGGGAGGAACACTGAAGCTTTCTTT.

V is TRBV11-2 and J is TRBJ2-7, with 14 bases matching TRBD2. CDR1 is SGHAT, CDR2 FQNNGV, per germline. The V segment lost 4 bases and the J segment 4 bases; nucleotides outside the gene matches: 6. The CDR3 spans 16 residues. The CDR3 bases are TGTGCCAGCAGCTCTCCCGGGACTAGCGGGAGTTACGAGCAGTACTTC. As protein: CASSSPGTSGSYEQYF.

This CDR3 is CASRSQGPMGGYTF. The CDR3 DNA follows: TGTGCCAGTAGATCACAGGGCCCCATGGGGGGCTACACCTTC. The gene calls are TRBV19 and TRBJ1-2; maybe TRBD1 (6 bases). Trimming cost V 6 bases and J 8 bases, with 19 bases left between them. This CDR3 region has 14 residues. Germline V CDR1 and CDR2: LNHDA, SQIVND (reference sequence).

This clone has a handful of counts. The rearrangement links TRBV7-2 to TRBJ1-2; 8 positions match TRBD1. J lost 4 bases, V lost 5 bases, and 12 bases had no gene match. CDR3 length: 16 amino acids. Germline V gene lookup returns CDR1 SGHTA and CDR2 FQGNSA. The CDR3: CASSPSGGFFLYGYTF. DNA for the CDR3: TGTGCCAGCAGCCCGTCAGGGGGCTTCTTTCTCTATGGCTACACCTTC.

This clone was seen a few times. This chain joins TRBV6-5 and TRBJ1-6; D is perhaps TRBD1 (6 bases). Trimming removed 6 bases from V and 8 bases from J, with 11 bases in between. The CDR3 sequence is 13 residues long. Germline-derived CDR1 and CDR2 are MNHEY and SVGAGI. DNA for the CDR3: TGTGCCAGCAGCCGGGGGGCAGATTCACCCCTCCACTTT. Its protein product is CASSRGADSPLHF.

The rearrangement uses TRBV29-1 and TRBJ2-1; maybe TRBD2 (6 bases). Germline-derived CDR1 and CDR2 are SQVTM and ANQGSEA. The length of the CDR3 is 12 residues. Trimming took off 8 bases at V and 4 bases at J, with 12 bases between the two ends. The CDR3 is CSSRDFYNEQFF. In DNA form, the CDR3 reads TGCAGCTCCCGGGACTTTTACAATGAGCAGTTCTTC.